The TCR beta chain under discussion was sequenced for a study of T cell responses to AZD1222 COVID-19 vaccine. Study outcomes and limitations: Regions 160-218 and 743-854 held dominance among vaccine-associated CD4 TCRs, which spanned spike. Spike-specific TCR breadth and depth went up after people got two AZD1222 doses.

CDR1 SQVTM and CDR2 ANQGSEA come from the germline V gene. The ends were cut back, 0 bases at V and 2 bases at J, with 17 bases in the middle. The CDR3 contains 17 residues. TCRdb's table, derived via immunoSEQ multiplex PCR, lists solely in-frame clones and lacks some. The sample includes 150,000 or so clones, around 93% of them seen just once. As to this clone: What it recognizes is unknown.

The clonotype was recovered from an adult who received the AZD1222 COVID-19 vaccine. The sequencing used peripheral blood, collected 28 days after the second AZD1222 dose. The rearrangement joins TRBV29-1 to TRBJ1-5; the D gene is possibly TRBD1 (6 bases). This CDR3 is CSVEDSGGVGGNQPQHF. CDR3 nucleotide sequence: TGCAGCGTTGAAGATTCGGGGGGCGTGGGCGGCAATCAGCCCCAGCATTTT.